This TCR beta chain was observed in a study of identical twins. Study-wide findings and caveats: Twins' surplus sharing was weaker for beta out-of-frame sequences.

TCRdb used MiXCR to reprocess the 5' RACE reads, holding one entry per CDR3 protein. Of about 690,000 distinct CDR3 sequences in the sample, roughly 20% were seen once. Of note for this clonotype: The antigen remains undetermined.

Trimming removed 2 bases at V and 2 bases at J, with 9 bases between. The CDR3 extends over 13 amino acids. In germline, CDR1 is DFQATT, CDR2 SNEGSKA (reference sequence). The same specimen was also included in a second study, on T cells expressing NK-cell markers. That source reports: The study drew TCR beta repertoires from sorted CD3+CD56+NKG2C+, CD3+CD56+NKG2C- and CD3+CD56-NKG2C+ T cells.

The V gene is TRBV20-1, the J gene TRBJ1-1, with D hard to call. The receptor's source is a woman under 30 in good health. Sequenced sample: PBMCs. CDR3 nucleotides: TGCAGTGCTAGATGGCCCCCAAACACTGAAGCTTTCTTT. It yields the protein CSARWPPNTEAFF.